The present TCR beta chain was sequenced within a study of early T cells in non-severe SARS-CoV-2 infection. In TCRdb, the 5' RACE reads were re-called with MiXCR into one record per CDR3 protein. The sample shows about 54,000 distinct CDR3 sequences, 7.7% of them seen only once. V was pared by 1 base and J by 6 bases, with 12 bases between. Germline CDR1 is LGHDT and CDR2 is YNNKEL (reference sequence). The CDR3 sequence is 14 residues long. Many counts were recorded for this clonotype. V usage is TRBV3-1 and J usage is TRBJ1-2; D gene ambiguous. This TCR came from an adult who was a healthcare worker with PCR-confirmed SARS-CoV-2 infection or an uninfected control (not recorded which). The sample consisted of whole blood, taken at baseline. The CDR3 sequence: CASSQAHNKDGYTF. In nucleotides, the CDR3 is TGTGCCAGCAGCCAAGCGCACAATAAAGATGGCTACACCTTC.